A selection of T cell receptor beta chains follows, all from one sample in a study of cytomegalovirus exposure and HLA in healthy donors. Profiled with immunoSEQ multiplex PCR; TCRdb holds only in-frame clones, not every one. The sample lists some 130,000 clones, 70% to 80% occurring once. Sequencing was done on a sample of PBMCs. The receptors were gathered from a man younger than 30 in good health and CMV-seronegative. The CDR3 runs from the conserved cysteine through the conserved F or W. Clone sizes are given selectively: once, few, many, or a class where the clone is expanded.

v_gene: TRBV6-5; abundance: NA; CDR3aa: CASSYLGGYEQYF
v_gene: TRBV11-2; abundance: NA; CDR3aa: CASSLGQANTEAFF
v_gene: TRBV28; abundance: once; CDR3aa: CASRPGGALSEKLFF
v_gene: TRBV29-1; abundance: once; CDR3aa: CSVVNSGNTIYF
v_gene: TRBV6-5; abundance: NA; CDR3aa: CASSDSTGNIQPQHF
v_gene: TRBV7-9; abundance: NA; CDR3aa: CASSPPEINTQYF
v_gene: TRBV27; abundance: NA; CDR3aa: CASSSPGTGNEKLFF
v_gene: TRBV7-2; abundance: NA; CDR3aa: CASSDGLAGVNTQYF
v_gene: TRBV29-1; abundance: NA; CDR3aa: CSVVPGQGTAFF
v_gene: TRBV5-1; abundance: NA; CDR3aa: CASSHRLVGTESTDTQYF
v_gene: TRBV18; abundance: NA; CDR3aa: CASSPQDRSYEQYF
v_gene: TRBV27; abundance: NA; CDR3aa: CASSLSGSHYNEQFF
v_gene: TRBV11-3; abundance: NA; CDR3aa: CASSLEGQGANQPQHF